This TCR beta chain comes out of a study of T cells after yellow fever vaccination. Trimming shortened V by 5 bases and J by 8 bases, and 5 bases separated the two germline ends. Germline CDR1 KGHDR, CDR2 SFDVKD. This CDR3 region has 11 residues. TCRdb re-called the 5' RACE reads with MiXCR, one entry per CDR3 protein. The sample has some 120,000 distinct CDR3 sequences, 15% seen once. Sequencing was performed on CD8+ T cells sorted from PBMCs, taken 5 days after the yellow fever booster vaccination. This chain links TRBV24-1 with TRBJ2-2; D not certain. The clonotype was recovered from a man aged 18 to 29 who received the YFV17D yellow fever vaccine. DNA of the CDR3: TGTGCCACCAGTGTATCGGGGGAGCTGTTTTTT. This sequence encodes CATSVSGELFF.